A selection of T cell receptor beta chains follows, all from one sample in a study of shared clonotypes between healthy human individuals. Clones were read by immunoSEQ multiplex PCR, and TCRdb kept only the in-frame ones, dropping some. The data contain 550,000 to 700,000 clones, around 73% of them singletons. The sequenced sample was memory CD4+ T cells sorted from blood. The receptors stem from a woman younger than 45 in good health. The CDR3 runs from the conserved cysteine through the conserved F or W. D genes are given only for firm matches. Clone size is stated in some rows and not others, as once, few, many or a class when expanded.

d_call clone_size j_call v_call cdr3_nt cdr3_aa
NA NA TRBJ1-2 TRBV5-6 TGTGCCAGCAGCTTGGATATTGGTAGGGGTCGATTCTATGGCTACACCTTC CASSLDIGRGRFYGYTF
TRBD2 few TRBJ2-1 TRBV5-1 TGCGCCAGCAGCTTAGGGACTAGCGGCTACAATGAGCAGTTCTTC CASSLGTSGYNEQFF
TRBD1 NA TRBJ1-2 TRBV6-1 TGTGCCAGCAGTGAAAGGACAGGGCCCGGTGGCTACACCTTC CASSERTGPGGYTF
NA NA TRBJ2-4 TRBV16 TGTGCCAGCAGCCATTCAGGTATATTGGACATTCAGTACTTC CASSHSGILDIQYF
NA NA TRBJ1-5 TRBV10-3 TGTGCCATCAGTGAGTCTTGGAACCCGACTGCCAATCAGCCCCAGCATTTT CAISESWNPTANQPQHF
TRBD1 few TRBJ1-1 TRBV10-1 TGCGCCAGCAGGAAGGGACAGGATACTGAAGCTTTCTTT CASRKGQDTEAFF
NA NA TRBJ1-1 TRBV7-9 TGTGCCAGCAGCCCCGGGCGCACTGAAGCTTTCTTT CASSPGRTEAFF
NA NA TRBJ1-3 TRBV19 TGTGCCACCTCAAAGGCGAGACGCGGTGGAAACACCATATATTTT CATSKARRGGNTIYF
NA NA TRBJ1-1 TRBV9 TGTGCCAGCAGCGCCCGGACAGACATGAACACTGAAGCTTTCTTT CASSARTDMNTEAFF
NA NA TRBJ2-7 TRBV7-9 TGTGCCAGCCGTCCGTTCGTGGGAGTCAACGAGCAGTACTTC CASRPFVGVNEQYF
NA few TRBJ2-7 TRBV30 TGTGCCTGGAGGACGTGGAGGGAGGAAAGCTACGAGCAGTACTTC CAWRTWREESYEQYF
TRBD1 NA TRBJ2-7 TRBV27 TGTGCCAGCAGTTTGGGACAGGGAAGGGACGAGCAGTACTTC CASSLGQGRDEQYF
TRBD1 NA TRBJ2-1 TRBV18 TGTGCCAGCTCACAGACAGGGGACTCGCGTCAGTTCTTC CASSQTGDSRQFF
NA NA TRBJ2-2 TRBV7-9 TGTGCCAGCAGCTTATTGGGGGGTCTCACCGGGGAGCTGTTTTTT CASSLLGGLTGELFF
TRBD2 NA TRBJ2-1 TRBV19 TGTGCCAGCACGACTAGCGGGAGAGGCAATGAGCAGTTCTTC CASTTSGRGNEQFF
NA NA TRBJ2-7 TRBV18 TGTGCCAGCTCACTTGGGCCGAGCGTCTACGAGCAGTACTTC CASSLGPSVYEQYF
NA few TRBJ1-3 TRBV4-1 TGCGCCAGCAGCCAAGATCTCGGCTCTGGAAACACCATATATTTT CASSQDLGSGNTIYF
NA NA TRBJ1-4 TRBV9 TGTGCCAGCAGCCCGACAACACACCATGAAAAACTGTTTTTT CASSPTTHHEKLFF
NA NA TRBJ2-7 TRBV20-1 TGCAGTGCCCCGGCCAGGGACGAGCAGTACTTC CSAPARDEQYF
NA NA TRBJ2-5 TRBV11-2 TGTGCCAGCAGCTTAAGGGGGTGGCTAGCGGAAGAGACCCAGTACTTC CASSLRGWLAEETQYF
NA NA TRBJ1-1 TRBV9 TGTGCCAGCAGGGCGGGGGGCCAGAGGACTGAAGCTTTCTTT CASRAGGQRTEAFF
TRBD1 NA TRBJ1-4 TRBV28 TGTGCCAGCAGCGGAAAGGACAGGCTATTAAATGAAAAACTGTTTTTT CASSGKDRLLNEKLFF
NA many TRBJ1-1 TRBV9 TGTGCCAGCAGCGTAGTCGAAGGGAGCGGCACTGAAGCTTTCTTT CASSVVEGSGTEAFF
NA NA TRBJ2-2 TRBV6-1 TGTGCCACCTCTAAACAGTTCACCGGGGAGCTGTTTTTT CATSKQFTGELFF
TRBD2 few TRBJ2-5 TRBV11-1 TGTGCCAGCAGCTTATTGGGACTAGCCCAAGAGACCCAGTACTTC CASSLLGLAQETQYF
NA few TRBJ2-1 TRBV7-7 TGTGCCAGCAGTCCCGGAGGCAATGAGCAGTTCTTC CASSPGGNEQFF
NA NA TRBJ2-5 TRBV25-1 TGTGCCAGCAGTGAAGGGTACCTGACCTGGGAGGAGACCCAGTACTTC CASSEGYLTWEETQYF
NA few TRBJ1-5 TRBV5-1 TGCGCCAGCAGCTTGGGTGGGGGAAATCAGCCCCAGCATTTT CASSLGGGNQPQHF
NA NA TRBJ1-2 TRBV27 TGTGCCAGCAGTTTAATCACAGGGTTTGGCTACACCTTC CASSLITGFGYTF
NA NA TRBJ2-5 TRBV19 TGTGCCAGTAGTATAGGGGTCCTGGAGACCCAGTACTTC CASSIGVLETQYF
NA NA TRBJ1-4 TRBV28 TGTGCCAGCGGCAGGGGAGATCGAGAAAAACTGTTTTTT CASGRGDREKLFF
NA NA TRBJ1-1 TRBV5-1 TGCGCCAGCAGCCCAAAAAGGGACAACATGAACACTGAAGCTTTCTTT CASSPKRDNMNTEAFF
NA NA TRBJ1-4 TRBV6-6 TGTGCCAGCAGTCTGGACAGCCTTAATGAAAAACTGTTTTTT CASSLDSLNEKLFF
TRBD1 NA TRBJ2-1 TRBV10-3 TGTGCCATCAGTGCCGGGACAGGATCCTACAATGAGCAGTTCTTC CAISAGTGSYNEQFF
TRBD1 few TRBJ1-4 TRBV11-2 TGTGCCAGCAGCCCCCATCACGAGATCGACAGGGGTCGGGATGAAAAACTGTTTTTT CASSPHHEIDRGRDEKLFF
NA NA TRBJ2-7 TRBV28 TGTGCCAGCTCGGGGCGGGTGTTGGCCTACGAGCAGTACTTC CASSGRVLAYEQYF
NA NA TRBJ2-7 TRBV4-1 TGCGCCAGCAGCCAGATCGTGGTGGGCGAGCAGTACTTC CASSQIVVGEQYF
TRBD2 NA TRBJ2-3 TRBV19 TGTGCGCGGGAGTTTGTAGATACGCAGTATTTT CAREFVDTQYF
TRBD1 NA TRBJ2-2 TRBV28 TGTGCCAGCAGTTTAGCAGGGGGAAGTTTGAACACCGGGGAGCTGTTTTTT CASSLAGGSLNTGELFF
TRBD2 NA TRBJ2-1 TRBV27 TGTGCCAGCAGCCGGCTGGCGGGAGGGAACAATGAGCAGTTCTTC CASSRLAGGNNEQFF
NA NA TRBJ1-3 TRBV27 TGTGCCAGCAGACCGAGCGGCTCACTAGGGAACACCATATATTTT CASRPSGSLGNTIYF
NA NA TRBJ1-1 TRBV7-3 TGTGCCAGCAGCCCTAATGACGGCACTGAAGCTTTCTTT CASSPNDGTEAFF